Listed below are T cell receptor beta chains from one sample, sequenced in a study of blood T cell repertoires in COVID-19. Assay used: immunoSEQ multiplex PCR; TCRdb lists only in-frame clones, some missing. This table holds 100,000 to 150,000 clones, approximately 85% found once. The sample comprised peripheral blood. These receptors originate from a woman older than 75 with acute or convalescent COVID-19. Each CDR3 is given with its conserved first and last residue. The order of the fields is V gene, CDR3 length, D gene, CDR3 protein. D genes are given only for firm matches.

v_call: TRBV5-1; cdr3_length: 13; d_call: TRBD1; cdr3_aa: CASSQTGVTEAFF
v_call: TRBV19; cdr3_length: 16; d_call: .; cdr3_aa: CASSIRPGLMNTEAFF
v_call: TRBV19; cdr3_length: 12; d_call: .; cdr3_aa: CASTQANQPQHF
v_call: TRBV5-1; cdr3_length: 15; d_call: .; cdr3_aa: CASSLPPGEGNTIYF
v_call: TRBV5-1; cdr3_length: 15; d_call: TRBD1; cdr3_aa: CASSLYPDRGHGYTF
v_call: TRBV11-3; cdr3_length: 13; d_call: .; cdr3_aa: CASSLTVVATQYF
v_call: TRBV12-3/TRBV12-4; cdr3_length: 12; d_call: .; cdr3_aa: CASLRQNTEAFF
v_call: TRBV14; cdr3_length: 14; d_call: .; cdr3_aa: CASSQDSGSGELFF
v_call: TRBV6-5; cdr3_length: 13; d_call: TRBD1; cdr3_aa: CASSFAGGTEAFF
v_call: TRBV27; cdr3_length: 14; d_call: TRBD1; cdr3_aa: CASSLYRGDSPLHF
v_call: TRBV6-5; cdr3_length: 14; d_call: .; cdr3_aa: CASRRTGGYTEAFF
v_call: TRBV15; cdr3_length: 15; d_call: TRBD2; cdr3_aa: CATSRVSGGADTQYF
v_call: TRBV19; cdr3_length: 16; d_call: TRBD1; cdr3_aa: CATKILRGQGADGYTF
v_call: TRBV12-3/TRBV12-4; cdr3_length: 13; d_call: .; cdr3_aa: CASSLTAERGYTF
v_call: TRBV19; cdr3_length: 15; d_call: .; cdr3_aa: CASSTGQSGSSPLHF
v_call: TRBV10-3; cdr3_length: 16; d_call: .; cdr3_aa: CAISESEARSGNTIYF
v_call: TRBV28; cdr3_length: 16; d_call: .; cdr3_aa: CASSTGSWGKLQPQHF
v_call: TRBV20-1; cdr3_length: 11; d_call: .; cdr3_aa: CSARPGTELFF
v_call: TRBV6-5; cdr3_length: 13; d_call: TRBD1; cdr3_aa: CASLGQGRTEAFF
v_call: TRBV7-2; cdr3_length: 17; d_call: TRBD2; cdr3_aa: CASSLAALSRGAYEQYF
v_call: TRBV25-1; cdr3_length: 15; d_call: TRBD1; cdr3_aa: CASSRIGTGDEKLFF
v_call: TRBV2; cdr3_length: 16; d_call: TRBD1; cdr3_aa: CASRSPGTGATDTQYF
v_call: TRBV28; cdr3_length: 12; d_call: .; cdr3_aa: CASSPTSYGYTF
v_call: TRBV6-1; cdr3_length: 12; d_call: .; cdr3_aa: CASSEALTEAFF
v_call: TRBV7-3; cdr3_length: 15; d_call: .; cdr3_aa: CASSSTGGGGYEQFF
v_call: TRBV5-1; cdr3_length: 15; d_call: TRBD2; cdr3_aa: CASSLVAGSTDTQYF
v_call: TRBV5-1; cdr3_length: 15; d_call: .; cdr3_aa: CASSLVGGSSYEQYF
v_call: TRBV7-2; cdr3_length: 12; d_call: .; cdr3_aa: CASSFRGSEAFF
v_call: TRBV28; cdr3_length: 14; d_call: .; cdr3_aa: CASKLAGRNYGYTF
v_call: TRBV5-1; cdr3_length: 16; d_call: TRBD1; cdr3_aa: CASSSPGTGKTYEQYF
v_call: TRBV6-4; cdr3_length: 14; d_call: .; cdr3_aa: CASSANFGNQPQHF
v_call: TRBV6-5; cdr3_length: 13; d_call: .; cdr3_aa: CASRPGRDSPLHF
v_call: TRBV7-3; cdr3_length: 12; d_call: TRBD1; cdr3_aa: CASSQNRGVLTF
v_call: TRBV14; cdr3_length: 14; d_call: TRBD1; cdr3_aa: CASSQGTGVETQYF
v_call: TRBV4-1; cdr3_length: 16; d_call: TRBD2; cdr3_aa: CASSQMGLAVVYEQYF
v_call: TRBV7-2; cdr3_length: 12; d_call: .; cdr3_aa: CATTSSVYEQYF
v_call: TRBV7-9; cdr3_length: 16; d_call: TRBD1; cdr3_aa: CASNTIGQGVKHGYTF
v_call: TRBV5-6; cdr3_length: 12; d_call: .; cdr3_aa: CASSLGRGEAFF
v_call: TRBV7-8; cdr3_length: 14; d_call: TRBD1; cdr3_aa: CASSLGQRNTEAFF
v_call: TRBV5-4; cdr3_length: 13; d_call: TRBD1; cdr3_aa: CASSSRGLPEAFF
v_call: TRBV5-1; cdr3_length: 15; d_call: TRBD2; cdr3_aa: CASTPGGRSSYEQYF
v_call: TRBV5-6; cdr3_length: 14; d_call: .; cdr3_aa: CASSSLLTQGGYTF
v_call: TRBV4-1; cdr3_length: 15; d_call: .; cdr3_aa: CASSQARAAAYEQYF
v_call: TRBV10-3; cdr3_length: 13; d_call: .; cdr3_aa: CAISERGSEKLFF
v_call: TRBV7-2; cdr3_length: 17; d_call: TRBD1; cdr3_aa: CAGSKTGTVSYNSPLHF
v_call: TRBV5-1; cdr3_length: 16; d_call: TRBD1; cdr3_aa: CASSLGTGTYGNTIYF
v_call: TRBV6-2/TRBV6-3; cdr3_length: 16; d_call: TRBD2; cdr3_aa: CASSYLASGDQETQYF
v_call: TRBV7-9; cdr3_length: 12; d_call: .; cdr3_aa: CASSFSGETQYF
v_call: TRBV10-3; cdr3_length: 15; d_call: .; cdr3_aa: CAISPSGGGSNEQFF
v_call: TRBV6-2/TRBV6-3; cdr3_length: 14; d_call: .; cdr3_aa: CASSSSNMNTEAFF
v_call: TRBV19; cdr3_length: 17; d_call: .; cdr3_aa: CATRDWSSRLFSSPLHF
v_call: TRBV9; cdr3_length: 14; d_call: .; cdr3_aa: CASSVDSYNSPLHF
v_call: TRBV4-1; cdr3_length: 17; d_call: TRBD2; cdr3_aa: CASSRSTAGGSYNEQFF